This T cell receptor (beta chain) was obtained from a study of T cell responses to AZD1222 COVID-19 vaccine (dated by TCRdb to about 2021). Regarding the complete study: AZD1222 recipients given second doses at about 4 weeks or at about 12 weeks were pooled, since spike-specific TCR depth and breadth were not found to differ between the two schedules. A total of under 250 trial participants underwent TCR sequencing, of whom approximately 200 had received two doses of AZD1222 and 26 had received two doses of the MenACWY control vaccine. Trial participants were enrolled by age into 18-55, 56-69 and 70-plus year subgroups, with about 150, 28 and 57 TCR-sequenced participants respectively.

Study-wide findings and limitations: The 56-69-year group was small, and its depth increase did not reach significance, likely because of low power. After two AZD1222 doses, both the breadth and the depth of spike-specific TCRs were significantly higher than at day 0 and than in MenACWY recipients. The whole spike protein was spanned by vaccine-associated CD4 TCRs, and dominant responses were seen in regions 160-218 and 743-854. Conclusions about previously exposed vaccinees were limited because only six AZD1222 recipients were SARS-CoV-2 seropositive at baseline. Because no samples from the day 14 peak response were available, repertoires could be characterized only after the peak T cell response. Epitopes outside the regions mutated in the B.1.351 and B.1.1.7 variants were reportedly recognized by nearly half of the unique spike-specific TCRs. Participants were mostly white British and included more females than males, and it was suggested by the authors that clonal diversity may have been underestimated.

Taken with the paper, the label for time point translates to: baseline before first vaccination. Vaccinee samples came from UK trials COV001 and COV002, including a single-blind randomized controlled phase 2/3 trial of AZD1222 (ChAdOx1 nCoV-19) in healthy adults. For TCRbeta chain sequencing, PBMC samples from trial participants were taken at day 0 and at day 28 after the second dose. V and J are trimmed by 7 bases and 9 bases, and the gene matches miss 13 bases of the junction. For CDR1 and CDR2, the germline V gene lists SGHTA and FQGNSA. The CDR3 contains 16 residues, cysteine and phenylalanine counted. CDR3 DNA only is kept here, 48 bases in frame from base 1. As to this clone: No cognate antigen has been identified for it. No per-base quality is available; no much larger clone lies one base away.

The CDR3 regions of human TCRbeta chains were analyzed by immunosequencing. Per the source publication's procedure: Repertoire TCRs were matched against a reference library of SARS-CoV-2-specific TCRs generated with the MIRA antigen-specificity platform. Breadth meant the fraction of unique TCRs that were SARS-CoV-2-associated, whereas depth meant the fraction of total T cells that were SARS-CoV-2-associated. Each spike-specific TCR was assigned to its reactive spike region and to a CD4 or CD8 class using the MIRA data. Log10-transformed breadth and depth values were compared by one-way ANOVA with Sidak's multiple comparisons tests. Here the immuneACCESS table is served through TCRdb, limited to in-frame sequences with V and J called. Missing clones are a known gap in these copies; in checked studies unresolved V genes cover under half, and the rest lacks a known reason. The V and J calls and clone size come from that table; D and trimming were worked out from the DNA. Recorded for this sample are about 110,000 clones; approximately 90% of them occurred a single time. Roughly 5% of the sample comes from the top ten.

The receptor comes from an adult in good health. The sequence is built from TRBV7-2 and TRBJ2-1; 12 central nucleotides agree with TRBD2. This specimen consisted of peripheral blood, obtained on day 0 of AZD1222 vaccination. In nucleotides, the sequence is TGTGCCAGCACCCCCCGGCGGACTAGCGGGGCGGGTGAGCAGTTCTTC. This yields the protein CASTPRRTSGAGEQFF.